Following are 17 T cell receptor beta chains from one sample sequenced in a study of shared clonotypes between healthy human individuals. Using immunoSEQ multiplex PCR, the repertoire was profiled, and TCRdb retains in-frame clones only, with some absent. Of 170,000 or so clones in the sample, 60% to 75% were seen once. The sample comprised memory CD4+ T cells sorted from blood. The subset was: CD45RA-negative fraction. The receptor set was obtained from a man younger than 45 in good health.

This chain connects TRBV21-1 to TRBJ1-4. TRBV21-1 is reported as a pseudogene. This CDR3 contains 18 residues. The CDR3 DNA sequence: TGTGCCAGCAGCAAAGCGTGTCAAGGAAAGACAACTAATGAAAAACTGTTTTTT. This encodes CASSKACQGKTTNEKLFF.

This clone was recorded a few times. The chain carries TRBV9 and TRBJ1-1; a possible D gene is TRBD1 (6 bases). Per the germline V gene, CDR1 is SGDLS and CDR2 is YYNGEE. Trimming cost V 4 bases and J 1 base, with 11 bases left between them. The CDR3 spans 14 residues. The CDR3 region is CASSPDSGNTEAFF. CDR3 nucleotides: TGTGCCAGCAGCCCGGACAGCGGGAACACTGAAGCTTTCTTT.

V is TRBV7-3 and J is TRBJ2-3; 8 nucleotides match TRBD2. This CDR3 comprises 14 residues. Germline loops: CDR1 SGHTA, CDR2 FQGTGA. Trimming cost V 3 bases and J 5 bases; bases outside gene matches: 4. In DNA, the CDR3 is TGTGCCAGCAGCTTTGGGCTAGCGGGAGATACGCAGTATTTT. This translates into CASSFGLAGDTQYF.

The rearrangement links TRBV5-1 to TRBJ2-2, with D uncertain. Germline CDR1 is SGHRS and CDR2 is YFSETQ. V was cut by 4 bases and J by 5 bases, with 15 bases left in between. This CDR3 comprises 15 residues. CDR3 sequence reads: CASSPSRVGTGELFF. DNA for the CDR3: TGCGCCAGCAGCCCCAGCCGGGTCGGGACCGGGGAGCTGTTTTTT.

The genes are TRBV27 and TRBJ1-1; TRBD1 matches at 7 bases. Per germline, CDR1 MNHEY and CDR2 SMNVEV (reference sequence). This CDR3 is built from 15 residues. J was trimmed by 5 bases and V by 6 bases; bases with no gene match: 12. As DNA, the CDR3 is TGTGCCAGCAGATCCCTCCGGGACAGAAGTACTGAAGCTTTCTTT. It encodes CASRSLRDRSTEAFF.

This clone occurred once. The V and J genes are TRBV10-3 and TRBJ2-7; D possibly corresponds to TRBD1 (6 bases). Germline-derived CDR1 and CDR2 are ENHRY and SYGVKD. This CDR3 has 15 residues. Trimming removed 6 bases from V and 3 bases from J, with 18 bases in between. CDR3 DNA: TGTGCCATCAGGGGGAAACAGGGAGTGGGCTACGAGCAGTACTTC. Amino acids: CAIRGKQGVGYEQYF.

This sequence joins TRBV7-2 and TRBJ1-4, with no clear D. V lost 1 base to trimming and J lost 7 bases, with 10 bases between them. CDR1 is SGHTA, CDR2 FQGNSA, per germline. CDR3 length: 14 residues. CDR3 bases: TGTGCCAGCAGCTTAGAGGCCGGGGTTGAAAAACTGTTTTTT. This translates into CASSLEAGVEKLFF. The full variable domain, its missing parts supplied by reference TRBV7-2 and TRBJ1-4, is GAGVSQSPSNKVTEKGKDVELRCDPISGHTALYWYRQSLGQGLEFLIYFQGNSAPDKSGLPSDRFSAERTGGSVSTLTIQRTQQEDSAVYLCASSLEAGVEKLFFGSGTQLSVL.

The rearrangement links TRBV28 to TRBJ1-5; perhaps TRBD1 as D (5 bases). The CDR3 totals 14 residues. V lost 7 bases, J lost 7 bases, and 17 bases lay in between. Germline V gives CDR1 MDHEN, CDR2 SYDVKM. DNA for the CDR3: TGTGCCAGCACCCTCTCAGGGCCGCCGCAGCCCCAGCATTTT. Its translation: CASTLSGPPQPQHF.

The V and J genes are TRBV7-2 and TRBJ2-1; unclear D gene. This CDR3 is 15 amino acids long. The germline V gene has CDR1 SGHTA and CDR2 FQGNSA. The V end was cut by 5 bases, the J end by 2 bases, with 13 bases between. CDR3 loop: CASSPMAATYNEQFF. CDR3 bases: TGTGCCAGCAGCCCTATGGCGGCAACCTACAATGAGCAGTTCTTC.

The chain employs TRBV15 and TRBJ2-5; 7 bases fit TRBD1. The CDR3 is 14 amino acids. V shed 4 bases, J shed 1 base, and the junction held 3 bases outside the gene matches. Germline-derived CDR1 and CDR2 are LNHNV and YYDKDF (reference sequence). This CDR3 is CATSKTGPQETQYF. The CDR3 DNA reads TGTGCCACCAGCAAGACAGGGCCCCAAGAGACCCAGTACTTC.

The rearrangement joins TRBV28 to TRBJ2-1; 9 bases map to TRBD2. Unmatched junction bases numbered 11, after V lost 6 bases and J lost 5 bases. Germline-derived CDR1 and CDR2 are MDHEN and SYDVKM. The CDR3 spans 16 residues. The CDR3 sequence is CASRPEGRGRDNEQFF. Here the CDR3 DNA reads TGTGCCAGCAGGCCGGAAGGTCGCGGGAGGGACAATGAGCAGTTCTTC.

This rearrangement joins TRBV11-2 to TRBJ1-4; possible D gene TRBD1, 5 bases. The CDR3 has 14 amino acids. V lost 5 bases, J lost 4 bases, and 11 bases lay in between. CDR1 SGHAT and CDR2 FQNNGV come from the germline V gene. The CDR3 is CASSMGLLNEKLFF. CDR3 DNA: TGTGCCAGCAGCATGGGACTGCTTAATGAAAAACTGTTTTTT.

The rearrangement joins TRBV19 to TRBJ1-1; D may be TRBD1 (6 bases). The length of the CDR3 is 13 residues. Germline V gene sequence: CDR1 LNHDA, CDR2 SQIVND (reference sequence). Between the trimmed V and J ends, which lost 3 bases and 8 bases, there was a span of 13 bases. For the CDR3, the DNA is TGTGCCAGTAGTATTCAGTGGGGGCTGGAAGCTTTCTTT. Residues: CASSIQWGLEAFF.

The V call is TRBV29-1, the J call TRBJ1-2; a weak D match, TRBD1 (5 bases). Germline V gene sequence: CDR1 SQVTM, CDR2 ANQGSEA. The CDR3 length is 14 residues. V was shortened by 7 bases and J by 1 base, with 16 bases between the two germline ends. Here the CDR3 reads CSALVGGSNYGYTF. CDR3 coding DNA: TGCAGCGCCTTGGTGGGGGGGAGTAACTATGGCTACACCTTC.

The chain couples TRBV2 to TRBJ1-5; 7 bases fit TRBD1. After removal of 10 bases from V and 1 base from J, the junction contained 10 bases not matched to a gene. In germline, CDR1 is SNHLY, CDR2 FYNNEI. This CDR3 spans 15 amino acids. The DNA for the CDR3 is TGTGCCACCCAAGCGGAGACAGGGAGCAATCAGCCCCAGCATTTT. This translates into CATQAETGSNQPQHF.

This clone was counted only a few times. The chain uses TRBV18 and TRBJ2-3; D gene unclear. The CDR3 is made up of 17 amino acids. Germline CDR1 and CDR2: KGHSH and LQKENI. V was trimmed by 2 bases and J by 4 bases, leaving 19 bases between them. CDR3 protein: CASSPIRSFPYADTQYF. In DNA, the CDR3 is TGTGCCAGCTCACCAATAAGGTCTTTTCCTTACGCAGATACGCAGTATTTT. Full variable domain (rest looked up from reference TRBV18 and TRBJ2-3): NAGVMQNPRHLVRRRGQEARLRCSPMKGHSHVYWYRQLPEEGLKFMVYLQKENIIDESGMPKERFSAEFPKEGPSILRIQQVVRGDSAAYFCASSPIRSFPYADTQYFGPGTRLTVL.

The chain combines TRBV5-6 with TRBJ2-5; D is unresolved. CDR1 and CDR2 from the germline V gene are SGHDT and YYEEEE. The CDR3 is 13 amino acids. Trimming stripped 1 base from V and 2 bases from J, with 6 bases between. Written as DNA, the CDR3 is TGTGCCAGCAGCTTGTGGCAACAAGAGACCCAGTACTTC. It codes for CASSLWQQETQYF.